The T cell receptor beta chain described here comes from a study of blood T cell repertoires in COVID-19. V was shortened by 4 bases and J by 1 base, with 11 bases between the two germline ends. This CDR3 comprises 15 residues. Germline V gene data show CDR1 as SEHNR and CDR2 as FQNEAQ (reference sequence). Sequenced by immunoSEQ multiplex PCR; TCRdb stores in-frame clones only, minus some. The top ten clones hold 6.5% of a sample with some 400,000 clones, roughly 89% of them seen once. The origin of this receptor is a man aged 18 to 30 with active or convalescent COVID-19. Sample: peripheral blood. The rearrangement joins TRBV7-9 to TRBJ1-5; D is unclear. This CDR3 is CASSYDGKSNQPQHF. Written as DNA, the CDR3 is TGTGCCAGCAGCTATGACGGGAAAAGCAATCAGCCCCAGCATTTT. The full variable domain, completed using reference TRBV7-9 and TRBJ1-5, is DTGVSQNPRHKITKRGQNVTFRCDPISEHNRLYWYRQTLGQGPEFLTYFQNEAQLEKSRLLSDRFSAERPKGSFSTLEIQRTEQGDSAMYLCASSYDGKSNQPQHFGDGTRLSIL.